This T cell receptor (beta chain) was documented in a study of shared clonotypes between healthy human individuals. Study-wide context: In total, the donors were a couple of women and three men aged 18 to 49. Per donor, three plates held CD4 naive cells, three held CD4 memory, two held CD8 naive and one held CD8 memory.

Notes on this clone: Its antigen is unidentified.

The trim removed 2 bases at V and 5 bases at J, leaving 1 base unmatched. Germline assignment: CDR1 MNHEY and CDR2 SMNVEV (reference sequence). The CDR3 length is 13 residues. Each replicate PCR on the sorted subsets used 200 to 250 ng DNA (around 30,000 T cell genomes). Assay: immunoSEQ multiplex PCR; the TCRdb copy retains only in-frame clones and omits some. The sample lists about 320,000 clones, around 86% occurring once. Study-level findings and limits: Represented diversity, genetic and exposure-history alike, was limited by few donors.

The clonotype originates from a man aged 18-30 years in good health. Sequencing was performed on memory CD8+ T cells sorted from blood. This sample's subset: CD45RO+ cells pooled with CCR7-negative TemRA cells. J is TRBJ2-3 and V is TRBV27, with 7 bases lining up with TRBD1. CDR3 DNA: TGTGCCAGCAGTTTAACAGGGGTAGATACGCAGTATTTT. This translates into CASSLTGVDTQYF.